This TCR beta chain was observed in a study of Graves' ophthalmopathy and Graves' hyperthyroidism. About the research overall: Ahead of any treatment, peripheral blood was obtained at the initial diagnosis.

Overall study findings and caveats: Appearing in blood as well were most expanded thyroid clonotypes above 0.001 frequency.

CDR3 length: 14 amino acids. The V and J ends lost 5 bases and 6 bases, in that order; junction bases with no gene match: 8. Germline CDR1 reads MNHEY; CDR2 reads SVGAGI. In regard to this clonotype: Its target is not known.

Transcripts of RNA were the source for amplifying TCR beta CDR3 regions. RT-PCR was first run with HTBI primers, then multiplex PCR in a second round. TCRdb fed the multiplex PCR reads into MiXCR, producing one record per CDR3 protein. Here the sample spans over 200,000 distinct CDR3 sequences, 25% to 30% being singletons. Ophthalmopathy cases showed moderate-to-severe activity, scoring CAS ≥3 and NOSPECS ≥4, with duration under 3 months. Sequenced material: peripheral blood. This chain joins TRBV6-5 and TRBJ1-2; the match to TRBD1 covers 8 bases. The TCR comes from a man aged 50 to 59 with Graves' ophthalmopathy. The CDR3 bases are TGTGCCAGCAGTCTCGACAGGGGTCCAGATGGCTACACCTTC. Translating it yields CASSLDRGPDGYTF.